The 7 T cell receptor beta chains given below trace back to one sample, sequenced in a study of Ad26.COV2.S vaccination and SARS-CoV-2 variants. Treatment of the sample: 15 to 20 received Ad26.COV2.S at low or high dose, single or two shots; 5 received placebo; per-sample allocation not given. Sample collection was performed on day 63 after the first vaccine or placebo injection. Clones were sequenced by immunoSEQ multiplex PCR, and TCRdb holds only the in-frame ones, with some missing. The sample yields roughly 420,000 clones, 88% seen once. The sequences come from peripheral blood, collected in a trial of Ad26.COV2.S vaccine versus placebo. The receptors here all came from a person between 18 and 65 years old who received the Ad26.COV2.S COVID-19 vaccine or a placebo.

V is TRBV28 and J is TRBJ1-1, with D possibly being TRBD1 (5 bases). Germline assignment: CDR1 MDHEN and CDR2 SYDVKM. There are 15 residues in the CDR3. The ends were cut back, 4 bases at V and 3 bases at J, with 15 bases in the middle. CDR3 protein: CASSSAGHVDTEAFF. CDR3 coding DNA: TGTGCCAGCAGTTCTGCTGGACATGTTGACACTGAAGCTTTCTTT.

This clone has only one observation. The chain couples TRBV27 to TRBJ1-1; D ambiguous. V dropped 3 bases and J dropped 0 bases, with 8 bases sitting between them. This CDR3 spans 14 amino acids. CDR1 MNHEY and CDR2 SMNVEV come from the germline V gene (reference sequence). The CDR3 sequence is CASSLTVMNTEAFF. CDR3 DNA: TGTGCCAGCAGTTTGACGGTCATGAACACTGAAGCTTTCTTT.

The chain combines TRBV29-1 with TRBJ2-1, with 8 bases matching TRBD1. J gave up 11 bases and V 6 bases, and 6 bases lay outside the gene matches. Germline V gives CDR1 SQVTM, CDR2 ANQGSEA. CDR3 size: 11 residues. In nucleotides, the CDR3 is TGCAGCGTCGCCGGGACAGGCAAGCAGTTCTTC. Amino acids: CSVAGTGKQFF.

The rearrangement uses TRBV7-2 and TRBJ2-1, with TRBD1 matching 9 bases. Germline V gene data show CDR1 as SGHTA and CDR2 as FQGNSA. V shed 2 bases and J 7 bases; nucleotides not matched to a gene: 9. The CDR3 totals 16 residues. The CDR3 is CASSLTPGQGMNEQFF. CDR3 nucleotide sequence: TGTGCCAGCAGCTTAACTCCGGGACAGGGTATGAATGAGCAGTTCTTC.

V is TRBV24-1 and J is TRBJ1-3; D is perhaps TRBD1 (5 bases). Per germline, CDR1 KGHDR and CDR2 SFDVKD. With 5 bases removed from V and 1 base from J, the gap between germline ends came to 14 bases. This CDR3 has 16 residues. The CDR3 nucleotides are TGTGCCACCAGTGGTCAGAGCAGGGAGTCTGGAAACACCATATATTTT. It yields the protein CATSGQSRESGNTIYF.

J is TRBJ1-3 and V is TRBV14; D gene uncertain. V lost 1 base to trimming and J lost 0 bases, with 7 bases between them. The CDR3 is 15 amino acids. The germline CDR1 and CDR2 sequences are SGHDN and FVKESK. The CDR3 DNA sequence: TGTGCCAGCAGCCAAGGGGCCCACTCTGGAAACACCATATATTTT. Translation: CASSQGAHSGNTIYF.

Here the CDR3 DNA reads TGTGCCAGCAGCTCGGAGAGGACCACTGAAGCTTTCTTT. This gives the protein CASSSERTTEAFF. J is TRBJ1-1 and V is TRBV12-3 or TRBV12-4; D remains unclear. The ends were cut back, 6 bases at V and 4 bases at J, with 12 bases in the middle. CDR3 size: 13 residues.